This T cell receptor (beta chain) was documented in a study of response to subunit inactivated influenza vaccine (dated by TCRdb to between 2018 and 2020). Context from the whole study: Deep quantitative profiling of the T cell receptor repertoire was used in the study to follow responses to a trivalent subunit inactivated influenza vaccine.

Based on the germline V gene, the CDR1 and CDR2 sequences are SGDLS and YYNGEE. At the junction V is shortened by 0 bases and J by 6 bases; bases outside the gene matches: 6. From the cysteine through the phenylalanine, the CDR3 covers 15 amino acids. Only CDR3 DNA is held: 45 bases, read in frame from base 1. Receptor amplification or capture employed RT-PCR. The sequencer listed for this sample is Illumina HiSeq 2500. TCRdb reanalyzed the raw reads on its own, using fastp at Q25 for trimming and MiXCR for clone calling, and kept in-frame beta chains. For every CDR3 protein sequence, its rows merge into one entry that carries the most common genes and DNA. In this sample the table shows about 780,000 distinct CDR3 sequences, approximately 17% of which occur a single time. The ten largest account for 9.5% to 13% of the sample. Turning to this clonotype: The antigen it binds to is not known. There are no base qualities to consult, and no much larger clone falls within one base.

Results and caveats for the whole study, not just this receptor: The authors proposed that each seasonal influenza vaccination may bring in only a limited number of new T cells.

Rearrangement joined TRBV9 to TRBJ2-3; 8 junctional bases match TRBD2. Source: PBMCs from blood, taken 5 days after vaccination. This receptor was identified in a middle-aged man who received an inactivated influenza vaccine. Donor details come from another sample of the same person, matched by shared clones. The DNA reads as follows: TGTGCCAGCAGCGTAGCGGGAGGGCCGTTGGATACGCAGTATTTT. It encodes CASSVAGGPLDTQYF. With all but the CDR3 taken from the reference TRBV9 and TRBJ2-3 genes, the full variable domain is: DSGVTQTPKHLITATGQRVTLRCSPRSGDLSVYWYQQSLDQGLQFLIQYYNGEERAKGNILERFSAQQFPDLHSELNLSSLELGDSALYFCASSVAGGPLDTQYFGPGTRLTVL.